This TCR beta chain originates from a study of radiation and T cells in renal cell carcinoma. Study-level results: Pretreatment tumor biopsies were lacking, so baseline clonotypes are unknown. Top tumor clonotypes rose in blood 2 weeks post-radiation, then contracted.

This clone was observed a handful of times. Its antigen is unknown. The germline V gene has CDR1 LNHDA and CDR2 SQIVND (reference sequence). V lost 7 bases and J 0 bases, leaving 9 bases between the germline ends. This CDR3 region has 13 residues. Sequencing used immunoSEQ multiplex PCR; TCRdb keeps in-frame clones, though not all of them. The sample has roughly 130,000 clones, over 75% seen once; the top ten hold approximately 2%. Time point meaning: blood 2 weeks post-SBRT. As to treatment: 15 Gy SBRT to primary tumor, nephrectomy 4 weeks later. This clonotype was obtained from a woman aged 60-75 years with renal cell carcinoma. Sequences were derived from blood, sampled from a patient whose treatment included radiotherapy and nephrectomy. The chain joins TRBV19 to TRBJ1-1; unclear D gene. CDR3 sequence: CASTAGVNTEAFF. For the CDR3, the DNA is TGTGCCAGTACCGCCGGGGTGAACACTGAAGCTTTCTTT.